The next 29 T cell receptor beta chains were all read from a single sample in a study of cytomegalovirus exposure and HLA in healthy donors. With 60 Vbeta and 13 Jbeta primers, the PCR was carried out. Some clones are missing from TCRdb's copy, which holds only in-frame ones; the method was immunoSEQ multiplex PCR. Here the sample spans fewer than 200,000 clones, over 75% being singletons. Sequenced sample: PBMCs. The receptors here all came from a man in his 60s in good health and CMV-seronegative.

The rearrangement links TRBV21-1 to TRBJ2-7; the table's D gene call, TRBD2, was not cross checked with the DNA. TRBV21-1 is listed as a pseudogene. The CDR3 sequence is 16 residues long. CDR3 residues: CASSKEASSRAYEQYF. In nucleotides, the CDR3 is TGTGCCAGCAGCAAAGAAGCTAGCAGTAGAGCCTACGAGCAGTACTTC.

This chain connects TRBV5-1 to TRBJ1-1; possible D gene TRBD1, 6 bases. The CDR3 consists of 15 residues. Germline CDR1 reads SGHRS; CDR2 reads YFSETQ. V was trimmed by 0 bases and J by 5 bases, leaving 14 bases between them. The chain's CDR3 is CASSLGARGSTEAFF. The CDR3 DNA reads TGCGCCAGCAGCTTGGGCGCCAGGGGTAGTACTGAAGCTTTCTTT.

Points on this clone: A junction boundary mismatches the germline segment, possibly from a read error. The rearrangement uses TRBV5-6 and TRBJ1-5, with 9 bases identical to TRBD1. The CDR3 sequence is 17 residues long. CDR1 is SGHDT and CDR2 is YYEEEE in the germline V gene. CDR3 region: CASSSRLSGTGNQPQNF. The CDR3 DNA reads as TGTGCCAGCAGCTCGAGACTCTCCGGGACAGGGAATCAGCCCCAGAATTTT.

This clone appeared once. At one of its ends the junction is not consistent with the germline gene, which may arise from a read error. V gene TRBV4-1 combines with J gene TRBJ1-5; TRBD1 matches 7 bases. The CDR3 has 15 amino acids. CDR1 is MGHRA, CDR2 YSYEKL, per germline. CDR3 residues: CASSPRQGGNQPQNF. The CDR3 nucleotides are TGCGCCAGCAGCCCCAGACAGGGCGGCAATCAGCCCCAGAATTTT.

The chain recombines TRBV2 with TRBJ2-3, with 14 nucleotides matching TRBD2. The CDR3 is made up of 14 amino acids. The germline CDR1 and CDR2 sequences are SNHLY and FYNNEI. Trimming cost V 10 bases and J 3 bases; bases outside gene matches: 3. CDR3 region: CATRTSGGTDTQYF. CDR3 DNA: TGTGCCACAAGGACTAGCGGGGGGACAGATACGCAGTATTTT.

The sample holds one count of this clone. The V and J genes are TRBV6-5 and TRBJ2-7; 8 bases map to TRBD2. J lost 4 bases, V lost 7 bases, and 9 bases had no gene match. The CDR3 contains 14 residues. Germline V CDR1 and CDR2: MNHEY, SVGAGI. In DNA form, the CDR3 reads TGTGCCAGCACCTCCCCCGGGGGGGATTACGAGCAGTACTTC. Translating gives CASTSPGGDYEQYF.

This chain links TRBV21-1 with TRBJ2-7; the table calls TRBD2, which could not be checked here. TRBV21-1 is a pseudogene. The CDR3 is made up of 18 amino acids. The CDR3 loop reads CASNRTISGEESSYEQYF. The CDR3 nucleotides read TGTGCCAGCAACCGAACGATTAGCGGGGAGGAGTCCTCCTACGAGCAGTACTTC.

The V gene is TRBV16, the J gene TRBJ2-1, with D possibly TRBD2 on 6 matching bases. This CDR3 spans 13 amino acids. CDR1 and CDR2 (germline): KGHSY, FQNENV. With 3 bases removed from V and 8 bases from J, the gap between germline ends came to 11 bases. This CDR3 reads CASSQAGWYEQFF. CDR3 coding DNA: TGTGCCAGCAGCCAGGCGGGATGGTATGAGCAGTTCTTC.

The rearrangement uses TRBV5-1 and TRBJ1-3; D unresolved. In germline, CDR1 is SGHRS, CDR2 YFSETQ. Trimming left V 0 bases short and J 4 bases short, with 5 bases between. CDR3 length: 13 residues. The CDR3 loop reads CASSLDIGNTIYF. The DNA of the CDR3 is TGCGCCAGCAGCTTGGACATCGGAAACACCATATATTTT.

V usage is TRBV19 and J usage is TRBJ2-7, with a possible D match to TRBD2 (6 bases). The ends were cut back, 3 bases at V and 2 bases at J, with 14 bases in the middle. Germline CDR1 LNHDA, CDR2 SQIVND (reference sequence). The CDR3 extends over 15 amino acids. CDR3 sequence reads: CASSIGQAGTYEQYF. CDR3 sequence (DNA): TGTGCCAGTAGTATCGGCCAGGCGGGAACCTACGAGCAGTACTTC.

The chain uses TRBV5-1 and TRBJ1-1, with TRBD1 matching 7 bases. Germline V gene sequence: CDR1 SGHRS, CDR2 YFSETQ. This CDR3 spans 13 amino acids. Trimming removed 4 bases from V and 3 bases from J; junction bases left unmatched: 3. The CDR3 coding sequence is TGCGCCAGCAGCATGGGGACAGACACTGAAGCTTTCTTT. It yields the protein CASSMGTDTEAFF.

The chain links TRBV6-1 to TRBJ1-5; D gene unclear. The CDR3 contains 13 residues. Looked up from germline, CDR1 is MNHNS and CDR2 is SASEGT. Trimming took off 4 bases at V and 5 bases at J, with 9 bases between the two ends. CDR3 loop: CASSGVADQPQHF. The CDR3 nucleotides are TGTGCCAGCAGTGGAGTAGCGGATCAGCCCCAGCATTTT.

There are a few counts of this clone. This chain links TRBV18 with TRBJ1-5, with 9 bases matching TRBD1. This CDR3 has 16 amino acids. Germline V gene sequence: CDR1 KGHSH, CDR2 LQKENI. V was pared by 4 bases and J by 3 bases, with 7 bases of the junction left unmatched. The CDR3 reads CASSLQGTGTNQPQHF. CDR3 in DNA: TGTGCCAGCTCACTTCAGGGGACAGGGACCAATCAGCCCCAGCATTTT.

The chain couples TRBV15 to TRBJ2-1; 7 bases are shared with TRBD2. CDR1 and CDR2 (germline): LNHNV, YYDKDF (reference sequence). This CDR3 comprises 17 residues. V dropped 0 bases and J dropped 0; count of bases not matched to a gene: 5. The CDR3 DNA is TGTGCCACCAGCAGAGACCGGCTAGCGGTCTCCTACAATGAGCAGTTCTTC. Its protein is CATSRDRLAVSYNEQFF.

This rearrangement joins TRBV19 to TRBJ2-7; D possibly corresponds to TRBD2 (6 bases). Germline-derived CDR1 and CDR2 are LNHDA and SQIVND (reference sequence). The CDR3 extends over 15 amino acids. The V end was cut by 5 bases, the J end by 1 base, with 15 bases between. CDR3 sequence: CASSSRAGSSYEQYF. The CDR3 DNA sequence: TGTGCCAGTAGTTCTCGAGCGGGCTCTTCCTACGAGCAGTACTTC.

The J gene is TRBJ1-2, the V gene TRBV7-2; no clear D. Trimming removed 5 bases from V and 5 bases from J, with 9 bases in between. This CDR3 comprises 12 residues. Germline V CDR1 and CDR2: SGHTA, FQGNSA. The CDR3 here is CASSPTDYGYTF. In DNA form, the CDR3 reads TGTGCCAGCAGCCCCACTGATTATGGCTACACCTTC. Supplemented by reference TRBV7-2 and TRBJ1-2, the full variable domain reads GAGVSQSPSNKVTEKGKDVELRCDPISGHTALYWYRQSLGQGLEFLIYFQGNSAPDKSGLPSDRFSAERTGGSVSTLTIQRTQQEDSAVYLCASSPTDYGYTFGSGTRLTVV.

This clone was found once. V and J are TRBV13 and TRBJ2-1, with 8 nucleotides matching TRBD2. The CDR3 length is 18 residues. Germline V gives CDR1 PRHDT, CDR2 FYEKMQ (reference sequence). The trim removed 0 bases at V and 7 bases at J, leaving 14 bases unmatched. DNA for the CDR3: TGTGCCAGCAGCTTAGGGGATTGGACGGGAGGGCCGAGGAATGAGCAGTTCTTC. The encoded protein is CASSLGDWTGGPRNEQFF.

This clone has a handful of counts. V gene TRBV4-3 combines with J gene TRBJ1-1; 7 bases map to TRBD1. CDR3 length: 14 residues. Trimming cost V 5 bases and J 5 bases; bases outside gene matches: 8. Per the germline V gene, CDR1 is LGHNA and CDR2 is YSLEER. The CDR3 reads CASSTQGWETEAFF. The CDR3 region has the DNA TGCGCCAGCAGCACACAGGGGTGGGAGACTGAAGCTTTCTTT.

This chain joins TRBV6-5 and TRBJ2-7; D gene uncertain. CDR3 size: 10 residues. Germline-derived CDR1 and CDR2 are MNHEY and SVGAGI. V lost 5 bases and J 10 bases, leaving 9 bases between the germline ends. CDR3 sequence: CASSLSSQYF. The CDR3 DNA follows: TGTGCCAGCAGTCTTAGCTCCCAGTACTTC.

This sequence joins TRBV4-3 and TRBJ1-1; D not certain. The germline V gene has CDR1 LGHNA and CDR2 YSLEER. The CDR3 runs to 14 residues. Trimming cost V 4 bases and J 0 bases, with 9 bases left between them. The CDR3 sequence is CASSRARMNTEAFF. DNA for the CDR3: TGCGCCAGCAGCCGAGCCAGGATGAACACTGAAGCTTTCTTT.

This chain uses TRBV30 with TRBJ1-2, with a tentative D call TRBD1 (5 bases). Germline values: CDR1 GTSNPN, CDR2 SVGIG (reference sequence). V was trimmed by 0 bases and J by 4 bases, leaving 12 bases between them. There are 14 residues in the CDR3. The CDR3 loop reads CAWSVGGVVYGYTF. Written as DNA, the CDR3 is TGTGCCTGGAGTGTTGGGGGGGTAGTCTATGGCTACACCTTC.

This rearrangement joins TRBV9 to TRBJ2-7; D is perhaps TRBD2 (6 bases). Germline V lookup: CDR1 SGDLS, CDR2 YYNGEE. V dropped 0 bases and J dropped 2 bases, with 27 bases sitting between them. The CDR3 is 20 amino acids. The DNA of the CDR3 is TGTGCCAGCAGCGTAGGTGTAAGGAGGGAAACAAGCCCGAGCGCCTACGAGCAGTACTTC. Translation: CASSVGVRRETSPSAYEQYF.

The chain links TRBV2 to TRBJ2-3; 12 bases are shared with TRBD1. CDR1 is SNHLY, CDR2 FYNNEI, per germline. This CDR3 is built from 17 residues. The J segment lost 0 bases and the V segment lost 4 bases, leaving 5 bases of the junction unmatched. The CDR3 DNA follows: TGTGCCAGCAGTGTGGGGACAGGGGGCCCTAGCACAGATACGCAGTATTTT. Protein: CASSVGTGGPSTDTQYF.

This chain joins TRBV5-1 and TRBJ2-2; possibly TRBD2 for D (7 bases). Germline CDR1 and CDR2: SGHRS and YFSETQ. The CDR3 loop spans 14 amino acids. V lost 4 bases and J 5 bases, leaving 12 bases between the germline ends. CDR3 region: CASSGGAETGELFF. The DNA of the CDR3 is TGCGCCAGCAGCGGGGGGGCGGAAACCGGGGAGCTGTTTTTT.

This rearrangement joins TRBV6-1 to TRBJ2-7; TRBD1 is a possible D gene (5 bases). The V gene lost 4 bases and the J gene lost 1 base, with 11 bases spanning the gap. CDR1 MNHNS and CDR2 SASEGT come from the germline V gene. The CDR3 consists of 14 residues. For the CDR3, the DNA is TGTGCCAGCAGTGCTGTGACAGTTTCCTACGAGCAGTACTTC. Translation: CASSAVTVSYEQYF.

The sample holds a few counts of this clone. The chain joins TRBV7-8 to TRBJ1-3, with TRBD1 as a possible D gene (5 bases). Germline V lookup: CDR1 SGHVS, CDR2 FQNEAQ. The CDR3 sequence is 17 residues long. V lost 5 bases, J lost 6 bases, and 23 bases lay in between. The CDR3 loop is CASSPLSLGVTANTIYF. The CDR3 nucleotides are TGTGCCAGCAGCCCCCTGTCCCTAGGGGTCACGGCAAACACCATATATTTT.

This clone appeared once. This sequence joins TRBV29-1 and TRBJ1-1; D is unclear. This CDR3 is 11 amino acids long. V lost 5 bases to trimming and J lost 1 base, with 5 bases between them. Looked up from germline, CDR1 is SQVTM and CDR2 is ANQGSEA. The CDR3 nucleotides are TGCAGCGTTCAAAAGAACACTGAAGCTTTCTTT. Translating gives CSVQKNTEAFF.

This chain uses TRBV9 with TRBJ2-1; the D is unclear. Per the germline V gene, CDR1 is SGDLS and CDR2 is YYNGEE. Trimming removed 4 bases at V and 8 bases at J, with 19 bases between. The CDR3 totals 15 residues. The CDR3 loop reads CASSHRTTHQDEQFF. CDR3 bases: TGTGCCAGCAGCCACCGCACCACCCACCAGGATGAGCAGTTCTTC. The full variable domain, its missing parts supplied by reference TRBV9 and TRBJ2-1, is DSGVTQTPKHLITATGQRVTLRCSPRSGDLSVYWYQQSLDQGLQFLIQYYNGEERAKGNILERFSAQQFPDLHSELNLSSLELGDSALYFCASSHRTTHQDEQFFGPGTRLTVL.

This sequence joins TRBV7-6 and TRBJ2-7, with a possible D match to TRBD1 (6 bases). The CDR3 totals 13 residues. V gave up 3 bases and J gave up 3 bases, with 9 bases separating them. Germline assignment: CDR1 SGHVS and CDR2 FNYEAQ. The CDR3 DNA is TGTGCCAGCAGCTTCCAGGGGAGCTACGAGCAGTACTTC. Translated, it gives CASSFQGSYEQYF.